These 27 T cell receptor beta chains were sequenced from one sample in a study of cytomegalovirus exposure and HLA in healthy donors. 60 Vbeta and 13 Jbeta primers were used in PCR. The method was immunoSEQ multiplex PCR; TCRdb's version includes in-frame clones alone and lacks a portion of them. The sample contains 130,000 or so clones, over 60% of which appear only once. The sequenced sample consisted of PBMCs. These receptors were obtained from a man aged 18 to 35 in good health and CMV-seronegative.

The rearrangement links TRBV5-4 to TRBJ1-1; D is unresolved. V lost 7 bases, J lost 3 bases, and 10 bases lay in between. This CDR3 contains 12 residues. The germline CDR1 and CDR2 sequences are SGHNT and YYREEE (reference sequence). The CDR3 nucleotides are TGTGCCAGCTCGGGCGGGGACACTGAAGCTTTCTTT. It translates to CASSGGDTEAFF.

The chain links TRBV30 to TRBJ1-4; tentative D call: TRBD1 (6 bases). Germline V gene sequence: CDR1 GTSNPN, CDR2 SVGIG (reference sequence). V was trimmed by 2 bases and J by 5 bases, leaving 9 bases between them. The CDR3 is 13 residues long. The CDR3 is CAWSWGQNEKLFF. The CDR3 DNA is TGTGCCTGGAGTTGGGGACAAAATGAAAAACTGTTTTTT.

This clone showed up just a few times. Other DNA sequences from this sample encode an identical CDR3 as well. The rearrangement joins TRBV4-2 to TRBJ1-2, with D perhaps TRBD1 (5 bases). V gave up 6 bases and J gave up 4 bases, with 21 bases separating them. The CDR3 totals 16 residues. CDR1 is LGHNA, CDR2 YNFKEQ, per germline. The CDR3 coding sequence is TGTGCCAGCAGGGTGGTGGGGCAGCCACCGGGCTATGGCTACACCTTC. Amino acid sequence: CASRVVGQPPGYGYTF.

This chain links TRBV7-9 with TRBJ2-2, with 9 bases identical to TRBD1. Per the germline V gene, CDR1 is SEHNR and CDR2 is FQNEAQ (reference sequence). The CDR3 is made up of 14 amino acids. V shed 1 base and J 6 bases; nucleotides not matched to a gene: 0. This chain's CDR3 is CASSLGQGAGELFF. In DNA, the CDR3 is TGTGCCAGCAGCTTAGGACAGGGGGCCGGGGAGCTGTTTTTT.

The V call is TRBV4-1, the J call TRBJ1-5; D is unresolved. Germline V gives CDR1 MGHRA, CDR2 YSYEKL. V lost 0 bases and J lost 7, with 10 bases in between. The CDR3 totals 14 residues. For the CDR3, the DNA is TGCGCCAGCAGCCAAGATTCGGAGGGACAGCCCCAGCATTTT. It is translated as CASSQDSEGQPQHF.

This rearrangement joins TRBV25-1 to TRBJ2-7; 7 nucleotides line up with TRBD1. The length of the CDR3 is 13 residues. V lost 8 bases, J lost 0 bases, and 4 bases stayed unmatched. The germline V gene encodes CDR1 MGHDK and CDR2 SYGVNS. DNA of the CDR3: TGTGCCAGCGGAGGACAGGTCTCCTACGAGCAGTACTTC. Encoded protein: CASGGQVSYEQYF.

CDR3 DNA: TGCAGCGTTGTAGGCAGGGGTCGCACTGAAGCTTTCTTT. Amino acids: CSVVGRGRTEAFF. V is TRBV29-1 and J is TRBJ1-1, with a tentative D call TRBD1 (6 bases). Trimming left V 4 bases short and J 4 bases short, with 13 bases between. CDR3 size: 13 residues. Germline V gene data show CDR1 as SQVTM and CDR2 as ANQGSEA.

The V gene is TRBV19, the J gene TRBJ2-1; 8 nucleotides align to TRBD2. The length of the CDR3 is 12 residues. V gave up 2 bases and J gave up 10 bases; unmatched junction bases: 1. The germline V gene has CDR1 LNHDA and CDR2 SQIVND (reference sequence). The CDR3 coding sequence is TGTGCCAGTAGTATACTAGCGGGCGAGCAGTTCTTC. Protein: CASSILAGEQFF. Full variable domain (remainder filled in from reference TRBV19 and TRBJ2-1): DGGITQSPKYLFRKEGQNVTLSCEQNLNHDAMYWYRQDPGQGLRLIYYSQIVNDFQKGDIAEGYSVSREKKESFPLTVTSAQKNPTAFYLCASSILAGEQFFGPGTRLTVL.

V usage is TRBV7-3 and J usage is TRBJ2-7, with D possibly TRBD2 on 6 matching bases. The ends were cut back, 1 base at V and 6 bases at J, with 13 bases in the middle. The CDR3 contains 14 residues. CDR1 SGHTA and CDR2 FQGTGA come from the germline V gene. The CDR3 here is CASSLIGGESEQYF. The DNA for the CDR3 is TGTGCCAGCAGCTTAATCGGGGGTGAGTCCGAGCAGTACTTC.

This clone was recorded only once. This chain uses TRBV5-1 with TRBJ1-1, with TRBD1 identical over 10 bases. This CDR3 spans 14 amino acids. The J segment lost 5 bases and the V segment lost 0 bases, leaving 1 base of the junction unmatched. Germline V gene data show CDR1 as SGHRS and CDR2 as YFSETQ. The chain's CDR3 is CASSLGGQGTEAFF. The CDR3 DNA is TGCGCCAGCAGCTTGGGGGGACAGGGGACTGAAGCTTTCTTT.

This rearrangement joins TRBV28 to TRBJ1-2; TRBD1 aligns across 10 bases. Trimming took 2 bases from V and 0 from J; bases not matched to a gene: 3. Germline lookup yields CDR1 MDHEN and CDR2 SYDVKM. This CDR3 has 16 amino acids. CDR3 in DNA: TGTGCCAGCAGTTTAGGGACAGGGGTGGCTAACTATGGCTACACCTTC. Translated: CASSLGTGVANYGYTF.

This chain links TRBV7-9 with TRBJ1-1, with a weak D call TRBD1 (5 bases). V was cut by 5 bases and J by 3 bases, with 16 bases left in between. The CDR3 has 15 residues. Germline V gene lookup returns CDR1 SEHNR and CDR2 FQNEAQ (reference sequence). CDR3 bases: TGTGCCAGCAGCCCCCTGACAGTGCAGGACACTGAAGCTTTCTTT. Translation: CASSPLTVQDTEAFF.

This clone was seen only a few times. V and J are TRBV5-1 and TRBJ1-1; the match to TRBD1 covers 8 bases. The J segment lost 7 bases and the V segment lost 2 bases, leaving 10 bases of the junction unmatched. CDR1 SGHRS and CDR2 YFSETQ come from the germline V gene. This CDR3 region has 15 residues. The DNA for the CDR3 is TGCGCCAGCAGCTTCCAGGGGGCGCTTTACAGTGAAGCTTTCTTT. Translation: CASSFQGALYSEAFF.

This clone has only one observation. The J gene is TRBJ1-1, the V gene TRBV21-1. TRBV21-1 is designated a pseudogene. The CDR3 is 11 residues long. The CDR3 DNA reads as TGTGCCTGTCCCGACGCCCGGGGATCTTTCTTT. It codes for CACPDARGSFF.

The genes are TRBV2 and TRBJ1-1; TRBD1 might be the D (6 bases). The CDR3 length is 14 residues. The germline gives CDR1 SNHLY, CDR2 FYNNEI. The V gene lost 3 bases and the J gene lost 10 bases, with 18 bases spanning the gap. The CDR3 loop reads CASSESLGGPGAFF. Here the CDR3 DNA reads TGTGCCAGCAGTGAGAGCCTTGGGGGCCCGGGAGCTTTCTTT.

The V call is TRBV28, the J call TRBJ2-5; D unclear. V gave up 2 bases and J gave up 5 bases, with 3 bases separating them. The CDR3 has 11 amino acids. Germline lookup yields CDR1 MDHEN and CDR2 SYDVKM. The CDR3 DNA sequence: TGTGCCAGCAGTTTACGGGAGACCCAGTACTTC. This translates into CASSLRETQYF.

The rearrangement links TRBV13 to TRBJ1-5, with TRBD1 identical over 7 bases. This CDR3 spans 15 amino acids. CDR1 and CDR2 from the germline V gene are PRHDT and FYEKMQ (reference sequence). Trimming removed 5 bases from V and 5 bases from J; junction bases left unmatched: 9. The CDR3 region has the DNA TGTGCCAGCAGCCTAAGGGGGCGCTTCGATCAGCCCCAGCATTTT. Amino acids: CASSLRGRFDQPQHF. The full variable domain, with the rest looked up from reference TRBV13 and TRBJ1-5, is AAGVIQSPRHLIKEKRETATLKCYPIPRHDTVYWYQQGPGQDPQFLISFYEKMQSDKGSIPDRFSAQQFSDYHSELNMSSLELGDSALYFCASSLRGRFDQPQHFGDGTRLSIL.

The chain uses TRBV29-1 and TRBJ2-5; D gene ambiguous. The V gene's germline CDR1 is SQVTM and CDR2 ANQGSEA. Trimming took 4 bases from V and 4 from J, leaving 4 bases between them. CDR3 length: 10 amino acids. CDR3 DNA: TGCAGCGTTGCCCTAGAGACCCAGTACTTC. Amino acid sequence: CSVALETQYF.

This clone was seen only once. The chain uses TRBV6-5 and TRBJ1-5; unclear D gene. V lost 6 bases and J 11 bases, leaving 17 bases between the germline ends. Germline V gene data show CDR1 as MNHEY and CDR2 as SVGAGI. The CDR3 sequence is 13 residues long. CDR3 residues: CASRPTPVATQHF. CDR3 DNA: TGTGCCAGCAGGCCCACCCCCGTCGCGACCCAGCATTTT.

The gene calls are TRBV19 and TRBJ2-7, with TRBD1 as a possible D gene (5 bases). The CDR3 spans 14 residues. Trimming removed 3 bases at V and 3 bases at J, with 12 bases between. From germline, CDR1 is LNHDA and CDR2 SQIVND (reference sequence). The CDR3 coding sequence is TGTGCCAGTAGTATGGCGCAGGGAAGCTACGAGCAGTACTTC. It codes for CASSMAQGSYEQYF.

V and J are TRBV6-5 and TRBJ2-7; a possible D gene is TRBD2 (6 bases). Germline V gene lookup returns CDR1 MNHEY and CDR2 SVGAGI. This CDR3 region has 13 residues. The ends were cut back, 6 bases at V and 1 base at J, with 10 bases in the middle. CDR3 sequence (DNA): TGTGCCAGCAGAGCGGCGGGATCCTACGAGCAGTACTTC. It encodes CASRAAGSYEQYF.

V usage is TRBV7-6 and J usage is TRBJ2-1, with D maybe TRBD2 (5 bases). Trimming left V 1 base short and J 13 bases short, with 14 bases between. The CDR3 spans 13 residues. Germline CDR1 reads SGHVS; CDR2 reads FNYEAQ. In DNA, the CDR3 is TGTGCCAGCAGCTTAGTGGGAGCCCTGGGTCAGTTCTTC. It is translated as CASSLVGALGQFF.

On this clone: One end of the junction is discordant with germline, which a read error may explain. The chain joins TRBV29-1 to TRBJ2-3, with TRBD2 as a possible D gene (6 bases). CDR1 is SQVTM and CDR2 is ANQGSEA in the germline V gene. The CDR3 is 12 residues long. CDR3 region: CSAQAGTDAQYF. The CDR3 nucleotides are TGCAGCGCCCAAGCGGGCACAGATGCGCAGTATTTT.

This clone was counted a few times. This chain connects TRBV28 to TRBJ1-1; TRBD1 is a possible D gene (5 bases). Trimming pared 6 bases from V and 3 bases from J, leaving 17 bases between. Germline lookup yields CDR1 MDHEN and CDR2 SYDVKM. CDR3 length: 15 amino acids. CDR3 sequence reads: CASSRGTIGDTEAFF. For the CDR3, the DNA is TGTGCCAGCAGCCGGGGGACCATAGGGGACACTGAAGCTTTCTTT. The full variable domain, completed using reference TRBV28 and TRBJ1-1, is DVKVTQSSRYLVKRTGEKVFLECVQDMDHENMFWYRQDPGLGLRLIYFSYDVKMKEKGDIPEGYSVSREKKERFSLILESASTNQTSMYLCASSRGTIGDTEAFFGQGTRLTVV.

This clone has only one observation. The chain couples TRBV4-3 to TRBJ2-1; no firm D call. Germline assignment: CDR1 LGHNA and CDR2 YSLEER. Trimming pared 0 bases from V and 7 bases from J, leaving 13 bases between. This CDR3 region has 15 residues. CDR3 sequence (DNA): TGCGCCAGCAGCCAAGATGGCACACCCCAGAATGAGCAGTTCTTC. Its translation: CASSQDGTPQNEQFF.

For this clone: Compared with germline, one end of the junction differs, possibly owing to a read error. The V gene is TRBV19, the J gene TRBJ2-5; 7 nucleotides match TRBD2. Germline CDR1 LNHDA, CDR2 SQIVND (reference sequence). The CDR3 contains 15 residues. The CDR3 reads CPSQRTGGQGETQYF. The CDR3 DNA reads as TGTCCCAGTCAAAGGACGGGGGGTCAAGGGGAGACCCAGTACTTC.

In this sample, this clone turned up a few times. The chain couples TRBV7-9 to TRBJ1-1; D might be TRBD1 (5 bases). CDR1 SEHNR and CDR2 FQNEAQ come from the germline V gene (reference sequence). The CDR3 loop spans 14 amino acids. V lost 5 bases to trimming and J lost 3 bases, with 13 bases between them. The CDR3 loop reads CASSPPWGDTEAFF. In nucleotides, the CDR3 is TGTGCCAGCAGCCCCCCCTGGGGGGACACTGAAGCTTTCTTT.